Listed here is a single T cell receptor beta chain. The antigen is undetermined. The sample comes from a study of T cell responses to AZD1222 COVID-19 vaccine. Findings and limits, study-wide: Donors were largely white British and mainly female; clonal diversity was possibly underestimated. Within unmutated variant regions lay the reported targets of nearly half of spike-specific TCRs. Compared with day 0, the breadth and depth of the Spike-specific TCR repertoire rose significantly after two doses of AZD1222.

Repertoires were generated with immunoSEQ multiplex PCR, while TCRdb's copy carries only in-frame clones and drops some. The data hold about 110,000 clones, with about 89% observed a single time. Germline CDR1 is SGHVS and CDR2 is FQNEAQ. The CDR3 has 16 amino acids. The trim removed 5 bases at V and 3 bases at J, leaving 9 bases unmatched. V is TRBV7-8 and J is TRBJ2-3, with 9 bases that match TRBD2. Sequenced material: peripheral blood, taken 28 days after the second AZD1222 dose. This TCR came from an adult who received the AZD1222 COVID-19 vaccine. The CDR3 nucleotides read TGTGCCAGCAGCCTGGCGGGAGCGGGAGGTACAGATACGCAGTATTTT. As protein: CASSLAGAGGTDTQYF.